The sequence of this TCR beta chain was determined in a study of somatic mutations in cytotoxic T cells in rheumatoid arthritis (dated by TCRdb to 2016 to 2017). Concerning the study at large: Patient peripheral blood (around 30 ml EDTA) was drawn right after diagnosis and before any treatment started. Some T-cell populations stained with V beta antibodies were sorted by flow on a FACSAria II or Sony SH800 to nearly 100% purity, with sorted V beta1+ cells additionally subjected to TCRB sequencing. Median age was essentially the same in the patient group and the control group. In newly diagnosed rheumatoid arthritis without treatment, the study examined if expanded CD8+ T-cell clones harbor somatic mutations, relying on TCRB deep sequencing to characterize clonality. A total of 65 or so rheumatoid arthritis patients and about 21 healthy controls underwent TCRB deep sequencing.

Flow cytometry confirmed the purity of CD4+ and CD8+ cells that had been isolated by positive magnetic bead selection on an AutoMACS. Peripheral blood mononuclear cells were isolated by Ficoll-Paque PLUS density gradient separation. Using Nucleospin Tissue or Tissue XS kits, DNA was extracted from CD4-enriched, CD8-enriched or PBMC samples, with quantification by a Qubit 2.0 fluorometer. The immunoSEQ assay was applied to genomic DNA for TCRB CDR3 sequencing. The paper's processing steps were these. Published virus-specific TCRB sequences were compared with patient CD8+ clones larger than 1%, and only a few matches were found. Analyses were restricted to productive TCRB rearrangements. Defining a clone by its unique TCRB CDR3 sequence, the study calculated clonality as a productive clonality index derived from Shannon entropy. The template counts of each clone relative to the total templates per sample were used to calculate repertoire overlap between two samples. V-gene usage measured by flow cytometry correlated with TCRB sequencing V-gene usage, with a Spearman r of around 0.59. What TCRdb holds here is the immuneACCESS table cut down to in-frame rearrangements. Part of the clones is not present; checked against another copy, under half of the missing clones reflect an unresolved V gene, and the others are unexplained. Clone size and the V and J calls come from that table; the DNA yielded D and trimming. The sample profile shows about 15,000 clones; 85% to 95% of them were found once. About a sixth of the sample is in the top ten clones.

V was cut back by 5 bases and J by 0 bases, leaving a gap of 21 bases between them. The CDR3 starts with the cysteine, ends with the phenylalanine, and has 17 residues. The CDR3 DNA has 51 bases and is translated from base 1. Via the germline V gene, CDR1 is SGHRS and CDR2 YFSETQ. A remark on this clone: It lacks a known antigen. Base qualities are not recorded, but no much larger clone differs from it by a single base.

Here is what the overall study found, with its caveats: In 8 of 65 patients the largest CD8+ clone exceeded 20% of CD8+ cells, and several identical CD8+ TCRB sequences were shared between blood and synovial fluid. In patients, CD8+ clonality rose with age (Spearman r of about 0.51), which was not the case in healthy controls. The slight underrepresentation of TRBV07 in patients was not corrected for multiple comparisons. CD8+ T-cell clonality in rheumatoid arthritis patients was not significantly different from that in age-matched healthy controls. Viral specificity could not be ruled out by absence from virus-specific databases, and the antigen targets of the expanded CD8+ clones remained unknown.

Material for sequencing was CD4+ T cells sorted from blood. This chain is built from TRBV5-1 and TRBJ2-7; there is no confident call for the D gene. The source is a man in his 70s with rheumatoid arthritis. The CDR3 protein sequence reads: CASRLRSANARSYEQYF. The bases read TGCGCCAGCAGACTGAGGTCCGCTAACGCCCGCTCCTACGAGCAGTACTTC.